These T cell receptor beta chains were read from a single sample in a study of response to subunit inactivated influenza vaccine. One entry per CDR3 protein, called by TCRdb with MiXCR from the RT-PCR reads. The sample shows about 650,000 distinct CDR3 sequences, 14% of them seen only once. The specimen was PBMCs from blood, collected 14 to 15 days before vaccination. The receptors come from a man aged 45-60 years who received an inactivated influenza vaccine. CDR3s include the opening cysteine and the closing phenylalanine or tryptophan. A D gene is named only where the DNA matches it firmly. Clone size, where shown, is once, few, many, or a class for clones that have expanded.

D gene: TRBD2
V gene: TRBV10-3
J gene: TRBJ2-1
clone size: many
CDR3 DNA: TGTGCCATCAGTGAGCTTAGCGGGAGACACCCCGGTGAGCAGTTCTTC
CDR3 protein: CAISELSGRHPGEQFF

D gene: TRBD2
V gene: TRBV7-7
J gene: TRBJ2-5
clone size: -
CDR3 DNA: TGTGCTAGCAGCCCCGGACGGGGGGTCCAAGAGACCCAGTACTTC
CDR3 protein: CASSPGRGVQETQYF

D gene: -
V gene: TRBV11-1
J gene: TRBJ1-6
clone size: -
CDR3 DNA: TGTGCCAGCAGCTGGCGCCCGACATGGAGCTCCTATAATTCACCCCTCCACTTT
CDR3 protein: CASSWRPTWSSYNSPLHF

D gene: -
V gene: TRBV6-1
J gene: TRBJ2-1
clone size: -
CDR3 DNA: TGTGCCAGCAGCGCTCGGAGGTCTTCCTACAATGAGCAGTTCTTC
CDR3 protein: CASSARRSSYNEQFF

D gene: TRBD1
V gene: TRBV2
J gene: TRBJ1-2
clone size: -
CDR3 DNA: TGTGCCACCGATGGACAGGGTCCTGGCTACACCTTC
CDR3 protein: CATDGQGPGYTF

D gene: -
V gene: TRBV5-1
J gene: TRBJ2-1
clone size: few
CDR3 DNA: TGCGCCAGCAGCCTAGGGGAACCGGGGAATGAGCAGTTCTTC
CDR3 protein: CASSLGEPGNEQFF

D gene: -
V gene: TRBV4-1
J gene: TRBJ1-4
clone size: few
CDR3 DNA: TGCGCCAGCAGCCAAGTTACGGTGGAAGGGAAACTGTTTTTT
CDR3 protein: CASSQVTVEGKLFF

D gene: -
V gene: TRBV5-1
J gene: TRBJ2-7
clone size: -
CDR3 DNA: TGCGCCAGCAGCTTAGAGGGGACCTACGAGCAGTACTTC
CDR3 protein: CASSLEGTYEQYF

D gene: -
V gene: TRBV18
J gene: TRBJ1-3
clone size: -
CDR3 DNA: TGTGCCAGCTCACCTTCAGGGGCGGCAAGCTCTGGAAACACCATATATTTT
CDR3 protein: CASSPSGAASSGNTIYF

D gene: TRBD1
V gene: TRBV5-4
J gene: TRBJ2-3
clone size: few
CDR3 DNA: TGTGCCAGCAGCTTACAGGGGGCAGGCGGAGATACGCAGTATTTT
CDR3 protein: CASSLQGAGGDTQYF

D gene: -
V gene: TRBV5-1
J gene: TRBJ1-4
clone size: many
CDR3 DNA: TGCGCCAGCAGCCCAGAGGCAACTAATGAAAAACTGTTTTTT
CDR3 protein: CASSPEATNEKLFF

D gene: TRBD1
V gene: TRBV5-1
J gene: TRBJ2-1
clone size: -
CDR3 DNA: TGCGCCAGCAGCCTCAGACAGGGTGGGAGCAATGAGCAGTTCTTC
CDR3 protein: CASSLRQGGSNEQFF

D gene: TRBD1
V gene: TRBV28
J gene: TRBJ2-7
clone size: many
CDR3 DNA: TGTGCCAGCAGTTCCACCCGGGACAGGGGGCGCGAGCAGTACTTC
CDR3 protein: CASSSTRDRGREQYF

D gene: -
V gene: TRBV2
J gene: TRBJ2-7
clone size: -
CDR3 DNA: TGTGCCAGCAGTGCCTCCGGAGGGGCCCACTCCTACGAGCAGTACTTC
CDR3 protein: CASSASGGAHSYEQYF

D gene: -
V gene: TRBV6-5
J gene: TRBJ2-2
clone size: -
CDR3 DNA: TGTGCCAGCAGTTACTCATTTTGGGGCGGGGAGCTGTTTTTT
CDR3 protein: CASSYSFWGGELFF

D gene: -
V gene: TRBV6-1
J gene: TRBJ1-1
clone size: few
CDR3 DNA: TGTGCCAGCAGTGAAGCTAGGATAGGGGACACTGAAGCTTTCTTT
CDR3 protein: CASSEARIGDTEAFF

D gene: TRBD1
V gene: TRBV7-8
J gene: TRBJ2-5
clone size: -
CDR3 DNA: TGTGCCAGCACCCTCCCCGGACAGGGGATAGGAGAGACCCAGTACTTC
CDR3 protein: CASTLPGQGIGETQYF

D gene: -
V gene: TRBV4-2
J gene: TRBJ2-7
clone size: few
CDR3 DNA: TGTGCCAGCAGCCAAGCGCCTTTGGGCGGCAGCTCCTACGAGCAGTACTTC
CDR3 protein: CASSQAPLGGSSYEQYF

D gene: TRBD1
V gene: TRBV24-1
J gene: TRBJ2-2
clone size: few
CDR3 DNA: TGTGCCACCAGTGATTTGCGACAGGGTCGTGGCACCGGGGAGCTGTTTTTT
CDR3 protein: CATSDLRQGRGTGELFF

D gene: TRBD1
V gene: TRBV28
J gene: TRBJ2-7
clone size: few
CDR3 DNA: TGTGCCAGCAGTTCCCCGTACAGGGGCAAGATCTACGAGCAGTACTTC
CDR3 protein: CASSSPYRGKIYEQYF

D gene: TRBD2
V gene: TRBV28
J gene: TRBJ2-1
clone size: -
CDR3 DNA: TGTGCCAGCAGTTTCATGACTAGCGGGGCCCCGGAGGACAATGAGCAGTTCTTC
CDR3 protein: CASSFMTSGAPEDNEQFF

D gene: TRBD2
V gene: TRBV9
J gene: TRBJ2-7
clone size: -
CDR3 DNA: TGTGCCAGCAGCGTAGATTCGGGACTAGTGAGTGAGCAGTACTTC
CDR3 protein: CASSVDSGLVSEQYF

D gene: -
V gene: TRBV10-3
J gene: TRBJ1-5
clone size: medium-sized
CDR3 DNA: TGTGCCATCAAGACAGGTAGCAATCAGCCCCAGCATTTT
CDR3 protein: CAIKTGSNQPQHF

D gene: -
V gene: TRBV5-1
J gene: TRBJ2-4
clone size: few
CDR3 DNA: TGCGCCAGCAGCTCGGCAGCTACCATAGCCAAAAACATTCAGTACTTC
CDR3 protein: CASSSAATIAKNIQYF

D gene: -
V gene: TRBV10-3
J gene: TRBJ1-5
clone size: -
CDR3 DNA: TGTGCCATCAGTGAATCACAGGGCGTCCAGAGTCAGCCCCAGCATTTT
CDR3 protein: CAISESQGVQSQPQHF

D gene: TRBD1
V gene: TRBV5-1
J gene: TRBJ1-3
clone size: many
CDR3 DNA: TGCGCCAGCAGCGTGGGACAGCTCTACTCTGGAAACACCATATATTTT
CDR3 protein: CASSVGQLYSGNTIYF

D gene: -
V gene: TRBV2
J gene: TRBJ2-1
clone size: few
CDR3 DNA: TGTGCCAGCAGGGAAACCGATGAGCAGTTCTTC
CDR3 protein: CASRETDEQFF

D gene: -
V gene: TRBV4-2
J gene: TRBJ2-3
clone size: few
CDR3 DNA: TGTGCCAGCAGCCAAGACGAATTCGGCACAGATACGCAGTATTTT
CDR3 protein: CASSQDEFGTDTQYF

D gene: -
V gene: TRBV11-2
J gene: TRBJ2-5
clone size: few
CDR3 DNA: TGTGCCAGCAGCTTGGGGACGGAGACCCAGTACTTC
CDR3 protein: CASSLGTETQYF

D gene: -
V gene: TRBV4-1
J gene: TRBJ2-7
clone size: -
CDR3 DNA: TGCGCCAGCAGCCAAGCCCAGGGACTGGAAAACGAGCAGTACTTC
CDR3 protein: CASSQAQGLENEQYF

D gene: -
V gene: TRBV6-2/TRBV6-3
J gene: TRBJ2-2
clone size: many
CDR3 DNA: TGTGCCAGCAGCCTTACACCTTTGAACACCGGGGAGCTGTTTTTT
CDR3 protein: CASSLTPLNTGELFF

D gene: -
V gene: TRBV20-1
J gene: TRBJ2-1
clone size: -
CDR3 DNA: TGCAGTGCTAGAGCGGCGTCAGGGGGGTTCCATGAGCAGTTCTTC
CDR3 protein: CSARAASGGFHEQFF

D gene: -
V gene: TRBV20-1
J gene: TRBJ1-4
clone size: -
CDR3 DNA: TGCAGTGCTTTCCGGGGTTACAATGAAAAACTGTTTTTT
CDR3 protein: CSAFRGYNEKLFF

D gene: -
V gene: TRBV3-1
J gene: TRBJ2-3
clone size: few
CDR3 DNA: TGTGCCAGCAGCCCCCTAGGGGTCTACCTGGGGAAAGATACGCAGTATTTT
CDR3 protein: CASSPLGVYLGKDTQYF